The 25 T cell receptor beta chains reported below all come from one sample, sequenced in a study of T cell responses to AZD1222 COVID-19 vaccine. Repertoires were generated with immunoSEQ multiplex PCR, while TCRdb's copy carries only in-frame clones and drops some. In the table there are about 120,000 clones, about nine tenths of which are singletons. The sequences come from peripheral blood, collected 28 days after the second AZD1222 dose. Receptors were obtained from an adult who received the AZD1222 COVID-19 vaccine.

The rearrangement links TRBV5-4 to TRBJ2-3; D possibly corresponds to TRBD2 (6 bases). CDR3 length: 15 residues. V dropped 6 bases and J dropped 2 bases, with 16 bases sitting between them. Per the germline V gene, CDR1 is SGHNT and CDR2 is YYREEE (reference sequence). The CDR3 spells CASKRDGGVTDTQYF. The CDR3 DNA sequence: TGTGCCAGCAAAAGGGACGGCGGGGTCACAGATACGCAGTATTTT.

The J gene is TRBJ2-2, the V gene TRBV4-2; D call uncertain. Trimming took 5 bases from V and 1 from J, leaving 8 bases between them. The CDR3 has 14 amino acids. Germline CDR1 and CDR2: LGHNA and YNFKEQ. The CDR3 sequence: CASSSGRNTGELFF. For the CDR3, the DNA is TGTGCCAGCAGCTCCGGGCGGAACACCGGGGAGCTGTTTTTT.

With respect to this clone: The sample holds other DNA sequences that translate to the same CDR3. This sequence joins TRBV5-1 and TRBJ1-1; D call uncertain. V was cut by 0 bases and J by 1 base, with 7 bases left in between. There are 14 residues in the CDR3. Germline V gene lookup returns CDR1 SGHRS and CDR2 YFSETQ. CDR3: CASSLDRPNTEAFF. The CDR3 nucleotides are TGCGCCAGCAGCTTGGACAGACCGAACACTGAAGCTTTCTTT.

V usage is TRBV7-2 and J usage is TRBJ2-7; D remains ambiguous. The germline V gene encodes CDR1 SGHTA and CDR2 FQGNSA. With 1 base removed from V and 3 bases from J, the gap between germline ends came to 7 bases. The CDR3 has 13 residues. CDR3 in DNA: TGTGCCAGCAGCTTAGAGGGTGGCTACGAGCAGTACTTC. Amino acids: CASSLEGGYEQYF.

This rearrangement joins TRBV27 to TRBJ1-6, with unresolved D. Germline CDR1 is MNHEY and CDR2 is SMNVEV (reference sequence). Trimming cost V 3 bases and J 10 bases, with 16 bases left between them. The CDR3 consists of 15 residues. The CDR3 region is CASSFSGVRYSPLHF. In nucleotides, the CDR3 is TGTGCCAGCAGTTTCTCGGGAGTTAGGTACTCACCCCTCCACTTT.

The chain has TRBV6-5 and TRBJ1-1; D unresolved. The V end lost 3 bases, the J end lost 0 bases, and 11 bases lay between the germline ends. There are 15 residues in the CDR3. The V gene's germline CDR1 is MNHEY and CDR2 SVGAGI. CDR3 in DNA: TGTGCCAGCAGTTATTCGGTTCCCGTGAACACTGAAGCTTTCTTT. Translation gives CASSYSVPVNTEAFF.

A single count supports this clone. The rearrangement uses TRBV18 and TRBJ1-1, with D maybe TRBD1 (6 bases). The CDR3 runs to 13 residues. Germline loops: CDR1 KGHSH, CDR2 LQKENI. Trimming removed 3 bases from V and 4 bases from J, with 9 bases in between. The CDR3 protein is CASSPGRGTEAFF. The CDR3 DNA sequence: TGTGCCAGCTCACCGGGCAGGGGCACTGAAGCTTTCTTT.

The chain employs TRBV3-1 (or the pseudogene TRBV3-2) and TRBJ2-1; no definite D call. Germline values: CDR1 LGHDT, CDR2 YNNKEL (reference sequence). This CDR3 is 16 amino acids long. The V gene lost 2 bases and the J gene lost 1 base, with 12 bases spanning the gap. CDR3 residues: CASSQFLPSSYNEQFF. The CDR3 region has the DNA TGTGCCAGCAGCCAATTTCTTCCTTCTTCCTACAATGAGCAGTTCTTC.

V gene TRBV2 combines with J gene TRBJ2-7, with a weak D call TRBD1 (5 bases). This CDR3 comprises 16 residues. CDR1 and CDR2 (germline): SNHLY, FYNNEI. The germline V and J ends were trimmed by 0 bases and 2 bases, with 14 bases remaining between them. The CDR3 nucleotides read TGTGCCAGCAGTGAAGCGGGCTTCACAGGTACCTACGAGCAGTACTTC. Residues: CASSEAGFTGTYEQYF.

The chain combines TRBV6-1 with TRBJ2-7; maybe TRBD2 (6 bases). The CDR3 loop spans 15 amino acids. V lost 0 bases, J lost 4 bases, and 13 bases lay in between. CDR1 MNHNS and CDR2 SASEGT come from the germline V gene. The CDR3 sequence: CASSEATGEAYEQYF. CDR3 DNA: TGTGCCAGCAGTGAAGCGACTGGGGAGGCGTACGAGCAGTACTTC.

The rearrangement joins TRBV18 to TRBJ2-4; a weak D match, TRBD1 (5 bases). CDR1 and CDR2 (germline): KGHSH, LQKENI. This CDR3 is built from 15 residues. Trimming pared 2 bases from V and 3 bases from J, leaving 11 bases between. CDR3 amino acids: CASSPSGSDKNIQYF. Here the CDR3 DNA reads TGTGCCAGCTCACCATCAGGGTCTGACAAAAACATTCAGTACTTC.

The V call is TRBV5-6, the J call TRBJ2-3; 8 bases map to TRBD1. In germline, CDR1 is SGHDT, CDR2 YYEEEE. Unmatched junction bases numbered 9, after V lost 4 bases and J lost 2 bases. The CDR3 is 16 amino acids. CDR3: CASSGGTGDPTDTQYF. The CDR3 coding sequence is TGTGCCAGCAGCGGCGGGACAGGCGACCCCACAGATACGCAGTATTTT. Filled out from reference TRBV5-6 and TRBJ2-3, the complete variable domain reads DAGVTQSPTHLIKTRGQQVTLRCSPKSGHDTVSWYQQALGQGPQFIFQYYEEEERQRGNFPDRFSGHQFPNYSSELNVNALLLGDSALYLCASSGGTGDPTDTQYFGPGTRLTVL.

This chain connects TRBV7-9 to TRBJ2-7, with 9 bases lining up with TRBD2. The ends lost 6 bases at V and 3 bases at J; junction bases unmatched: 3. This CDR3 has 13 residues. Germline-derived CDR1 and CDR2 are SEHNR and FQNEAQ (reference sequence). CDR3 sequence: CASRISGSYEQYF. For the CDR3, the DNA is TGTGCCAGCAGGATTAGCGGGAGCTACGAGCAGTACTTC. The whole variable domain, filled in from reference TRBV7-9 and TRBJ2-7, reads DTGVSQNPRHKITKRGQNVTFRCDPISEHNRLYWYRQTLGQGPEFLTYFQNEAQLEKSRLLSDRFSAERPKGSFSTLEIQRTEQGDSAMYLCASRISGSYEQYFGPGTRLTVT.

The V call is TRBV18, the J call TRBJ2-5; no clear D. There are 13 residues in the CDR3. Trimming shortened V by 6 bases and J by 1 base, and 9 bases separated the two germline ends. CDR1 is KGHSH, CDR2 LQKENI, per germline. The CDR3 DNA sequence: TGTGCCAGCTCGACCACGAGCCAAGAGACCCAGTACTTC. Protein product: CASSTTSQETQYF.

This CDR3 reads CSVEGMTGSYEQYF. The CDR3 DNA is TGCAGCGTTGAAGGGATGACAGGATCCTACGAGCAGTACTTC. The V call is TRBV29-1, the J call TRBJ2-7; D might be TRBD1 (6 bases). Trimming removed 1 base at V and 1 base at J, with 11 bases between. The CDR3 length is 14 residues. Germline CDR1 reads SQVTM; CDR2 reads ANQGSEA.

This chain connects TRBV9 to TRBJ1-6; D gene unclear. Deletions cut 0 bases from V and 7 bases from J, with 11 bases between. The CDR3 spans 15 residues. The germline gives CDR1 SGDLS, CDR2 YYNGEE. CDR3 region: CASSVGGPGNSPLHF. The CDR3, as DNA: TGTGCCAGCAGCGTAGGCGGCCCTGGCAATTCACCCCTCCACTTT.

This sequence joins TRBV18 and TRBJ1-5; D is possibly TRBD1 (6 bases). This CDR3 region has 13 residues. Germline V gene data show CDR1 as KGHSH and CDR2 as LQKENI. V gave up 5 bases and J gave up 6 bases, with 11 bases separating them. The CDR3 protein is CASSTKGGQPQHF. The CDR3 region has the DNA TGTGCCAGCTCAACAAAGGGGGGTCAGCCCCAGCATTTT. Full variable domain (missing parts from reference TRBV18 and TRBJ1-5): NAGVMQNPRHLVRRRGQEARLRCSPMKGHSHVYWYRQLPEEGLKFMVYLQKENIIDESGMPKERFSAEFPKEGPSILRIQQVVRGDSAAYFCASSTKGGQPQHFGDGTRLSIL.

This chain joins TRBV28 and TRBJ2-7, with D perhaps TRBD1 (5 bases). The germline gives CDR1 MDHEN, CDR2 SYDVKM. V lost 2 bases and J 4 bases, leaving 6 bases between the germline ends. The CDR3 length is 12 residues. The CDR3, as DNA: TGTGCCAGCAGTTTAAGGGGATACGAGCAGTACTTC. It specifies CASSLRGYEQYF.

The J gene is TRBJ2-5, the V gene TRBV2, with D maybe TRBD2 (6 bases). The length of the CDR3 is 13 residues. Trimming shortened V by 7 bases and J by 6 bases, and 15 bases separated the two germline ends. Germline CDR1 is SNHLY and CDR2 is FYNNEI. CDR3 nucleotide sequence: TGTGCCAGCACCGGGGGTAGCTCCCAGACCCAGTACTTC. Translating it yields CASTGGSSQTQYF.

V gene TRBV18 combines with J gene TRBJ1-1; D is ambiguous. Trimming removed 5 bases at V and 3 bases at J, with 4 bases between. Germline CDR1 and CDR2: KGHSH and LQKENI. The CDR3 has 11 amino acids. The CDR3 region is CASSRDTEAFF. The CDR3 bases are TGTGCCAGCTCAAGGGACACTGAAGCTTTCTTT.

The chain's CDR3 is CASSLGPTGPTYEQYF. As DNA, the CDR3 is TGTGCCAGCAGCCTAGGGCCCACCGGGCCTACTTACGAGCAGTACTTC. The V gene is TRBV28, the J gene TRBJ2-7; no clear D. The CDR3 totals 16 residues. Germline V gene sequence: CDR1 MDHEN, CDR2 SYDVKM. V was pared by 6 bases and J by 4 bases, with 22 bases between.

This clone came up once. This rearrangement joins TRBV6-5 to TRBJ2-3; TRBD1 is a possible D gene (6 bases). Germline assignment: CDR1 MNHEY and CDR2 SVGAGI. Trimming pared 4 bases from V and 5 bases from J, leaving 10 bases between. This CDR3 is built from 13 residues. CDR3 sequence reads: CASSSGALDTQYF. The CDR3 DNA reads as TGTGCCAGCAGTTCAGGGGCGTTAGATACGCAGTATTTT.

This sequence joins TRBV5-1 and TRBJ2-2; D is uncertain. The CDR3 covers 13 residues. Trimming cost V 0 bases and J 2 bases, with 2 bases left between them. Germline CDR1 SGHRS, CDR2 YFSETQ. The CDR3 is CASSLGNTGELFF. CDR3 nucleotide sequence: TGCGCCAGCAGCTTGGGAAACACCGGGGAGCTGTTTTTT. Filled out from reference TRBV5-1 and TRBJ2-2, the complete variable domain reads KAGVTQTPRYLIKTRGQQVTLSCSPISGHRSVSWYQQTPGQGLQFLFEYFSETQRNKGNFPGRFSGRQFSNSRSEMNVSTLELGDSALYLCASSLGNTGELFFGEGSRLTVL.

This clone has only one observation. The chain has TRBV15 and TRBJ2-3; tentative D call: TRBD2 (5 bases). Trimming took off 1 base at V and 0 bases at J, with 8 bases between the two ends. The CDR3 has 15 residues. Germline CDR1 is LNHNV and CDR2 is YYDKDF (reference sequence). As DNA, the CDR3 is TGTGCCACCAGCAGAGTCAGCGGTAGCACAGATACGCAGTATTTT. Residues: CATSRVSGSTDTQYF.

The chain joins TRBV11-3 to TRBJ1-1; 7 positions agree with TRBD1. The V and J ends lost 4 bases and 12 bases, in that order; junction bases with no gene match: 5. The CDR3 extends over 11 amino acids. Germline V gene data show CDR1 as SGHNT and CDR2 as YENEEA. The CDR3 DNA follows: TGTGCCAGCAGCTCCAGGGGGAGGACTTTCTTT. As protein: CASSSRGRTFF.